Below are 10 T cell receptor beta chains sequenced from a single sample in a study of CD8 T cells in Susac syndrome. The RNA input was about 0.5 to 1 ug, and it was reverse transcribed with random hexamers. TCRdb called the immunoSEQ multiplex PCR reads again in MiXCR, with one record for every CDR3 protein. The data contain 110,000 or so distinct CDR3 sequences, approximately 93% of them singletons. The sample was CD4+ T cells from PBMCs. The receptors were gathered from a human donor with multiple sclerosis.

The V gene is TRBV6-5, the J gene TRBJ1-5, with D possibly TRBD1 on 6 matching bases. The germline V gene encodes CDR1 MNHEY and CDR2 SVGAGI. V was cut by 6 bases and J by 2 bases, with 14 bases left in between. The CDR3 runs to 15 residues. The CDR3: CASSMGAGGNQPQHF. The CDR3 nucleotides read TGTGCCAGCAGCATGGGGGCGGGGGGCAATCAGCCCCAGCATTTT.

The chain carries TRBV20-1 and TRBJ2-3; 8 bases fit TRBD1. Germline-derived CDR1 and CDR2 are DFQATT and SNEGSKA (reference sequence). The CDR3 sequence is 15 residues long. The trim removed 7 bases at V and 1 base at J, leaving 10 bases unmatched. The DNA of the CDR3 is TGCAGTGTAAGGGCCCAGGGGGCAGGCACAGATACGCAGTATTTT. Encoded protein: CSVRAQGAGTDTQYF.

The chain has TRBV2 and TRBJ2-4; no reliable D call. The germline gives CDR1 SNHLY, CDR2 FYNNEI. This CDR3 is built from 12 residues. Trimming removed 1 base from V and 8 bases from J, with 6 bases in between. The CDR3 DNA reads TGTGCCAGCAGTGAAGTGGTAGACATTCAGTACTTC. Translating gives CASSEVVDIQYF.

The chain uses TRBV25-1 and TRBJ1-1, with D tentatively TRBD1 (5 bases). Germline V lookup: CDR1 MGHDK, CDR2 SYGVNS. The CDR3 runs to 14 residues. V shed 0 bases and J shed 7 bases, with 12 bases lying between them. CDR3 in DNA: TGTGCCAGCAGTGAATATGGGGCCGAAATTGAAGCTTTCTTT. It translates to CASSEYGAEIEAFF.

This rearrangement joins TRBV4-2 to TRBJ2-6; D possibly corresponds to TRBD2 (6 bases). Germline lookup yields CDR1 LGHNA and CDR2 YNFKEQ. V was clipped by 8 bases and J by 0 bases, with 26 bases between them. The CDR3 has 20 amino acids. This CDR3 reads CASGTVASYPTFSGANVLTF. The CDR3 bases are TGTGCCAGCGGGACTGTTGCTTCATACCCTACCTTCTCTGGGGCCAACGTCCTGACTTTC.

J is TRBJ1-5 and V is TRBV6-6, with D possibly matching TRBD1 (5 bases). Germline V gives CDR1 MNHNY, CDR2 SVGAGI (reference sequence). Trimming removed 2 bases at V and 4 bases at J, with 15 bases between. There are 16 residues in the CDR3. DNA of the CDR3: TGTGCCAGCAGTTACCGGGGCGGACCGAGAAATCAGCCCCAGCATTTT. This codes for CASSYRGGPRNQPQHF.

The chain recombines TRBV11-2 with TRBJ1-2, with D perhaps matching TRBD1 (6 bases). The CDR3 extends over 15 amino acids. Germline lookup yields CDR1 SGHAT and CDR2 FQNNGV. V lost 3 bases to trimming and J lost 1 base, with 12 bases between them. Here the CDR3 reads CASSFAGADNYGYTF. CDR3 nucleotide sequence: TGTGCCAGCAGCTTCGCAGGGGCCGATAACTATGGCTACACCTTC.

The chain is built from TRBV14 and TRBJ1-6; no firm D call. Germline V gene data show CDR1 as SGHDN and CDR2 as FVKESK. V was shortened by 4 bases and J by 8 bases, with 9 bases between the two germline ends. The CDR3 has 13 amino acids. The CDR3, as DNA: TGTGCCAGCAGCCCTGTGGCGGATTCACCCCTCCACTTT. Translating it yields CASSPVADSPLHF.

V and J are TRBV5-6 and TRBJ1-3; no clear D gene. Between the trimmed V and J ends, which lost 0 bases and 5 bases, there was a span of 6 bases. Looked up from germline, CDR1 is SGHDT and CDR2 is YYEEEE. CDR3 length equals 13 residues. The CDR3 loop reads CASSLEQRNTIYF. The DNA for the CDR3 is TGTGCCAGCAGCTTGGAACAGAGAAACACCATATATTTT.

The V call is TRBV6-2 or TRBV6-3, the J call TRBJ1-5; the D is unclear. V lost 5 bases and J lost 9, with 11 bases in between. Germline CDR1 is MNHEY and CDR2 is SVGEGT. The CDR3 sequence is 12 residues long. CDR3 nucleotides: TGTGCCAGCAGTGCTCAGTTGGGGCCCCAGCATTTT. Its protein product is CASSAQLGPQHF.